This passage covers 24 T cell receptor beta chains from one sample sequenced in a study of blood T cell repertoires in COVID-19. TCRdb's copy holds only in-frame clones and misses some; the assay was immunoSEQ multiplex PCR. This sample has about 220,000 clones, with around 89% found just once. What was sequenced was PBMCs or T cells enriched from blood (not recorded which). The receptors here all came from a young woman in a cohort exposed to, infected with or recovered from COVID-19 (not recorded which).

This clone appeared a few times. The chain has TRBV18 and TRBJ1-1; no clear D. The germline V gene encodes CDR1 KGHSH and CDR2 LQKENI. The V gene lost 0 bases and the J gene lost 0 bases, with 5 bases spanning the gap. The CDR3 has 14 residues. CDR3 region: CASSPPSLNTEAFF. The CDR3, as DNA: TGTGCCAGCTCACCACCGAGCCTGAACACTGAAGCTTTCTTT.

This clone was seen once. The chain links TRBV7-8 to TRBJ2-1; 7 positions match TRBD2. Germline-derived CDR1 and CDR2 are SGHVS and FQNEAQ. The V and J ends lost 5 bases and 8 bases, in that order; junction bases with no gene match: 9. The length of the CDR3 is 14 residues. CDR3 sequence reads: CASSGGGRADEQFF. CDR3 DNA: TGTGCCAGCAGCGGTGGAGGGAGGGCCGATGAGCAGTTCTTC.

This clone was counted once. The chain couples TRBV28 to TRBJ2-3; TRBD1 aligns across 7 bases. The CDR3 loop spans 15 amino acids. Trimming at V came to 5 bases and at J to 6 bases, leaving 11 bases not matched to a gene. Germline V gene lookup returns CDR1 MDHEN and CDR2 SYDVKM. The CDR3 sequence is CASSPGGGTADTQYF. The CDR3 nucleotides read TGTGCCAGCAGTCCAGGGGGTGGCACAGCTGATACGCAGTATTTT.

The rearrangement joins TRBV6-5 to TRBJ2-7, with D tentatively TRBD1 (5 bases). V lost 8 bases to trimming and J lost 4 bases, with 12 bases between them. Germline V CDR1 and CDR2: MNHEY, SVGAGI. The CDR3 extends over 12 amino acids. The DNA for the CDR3 is TGTGCCAGCTCTATTCAGGGTTACGAGCAGTACTTC. Its protein product is CASSIQGYEQYF.

The chain couples TRBV7-2 to TRBJ2-2, with TRBD2 matching 13 bases. Unmatched junction bases numbered 9, after V lost 5 bases and J lost 6 bases. This CDR3 has 17 amino acids. Germline V lookup: CDR1 SGHTA, CDR2 FQGNSA. The chain's CDR3 is CASSAGGTSGDPGELFF. The CDR3 region has the DNA TGTGCCAGCAGCGCTGGAGGGACTAGCGGGGACCCCGGGGAGCTGTTTTTT.

This chain uses TRBV6-1 with TRBJ2-4, with 8 nucleotides matching TRBD1. V gave up 0 bases and J gave up 5 bases; unmatched junction bases: 3. The CDR3 runs to 15 residues. CDR1 and CDR2 from the germline V gene are MNHNS and SASEGT. The CDR3, as DNA: TGTGCCAGCAGTGAAGCTTGGGGACAGGAAAACATTCAGTACTTC. As protein: CASSEAWGQENIQYF.

The chain uses TRBV7-3 and TRBJ1-1; D may be TRBD1 (5 bases). Trimming stripped 1 base from V and 4 bases from J, with 16 bases between. There are 16 residues in the CDR3. The germline V gene encodes CDR1 SGHTA and CDR2 FQGTGA. In nucleotides, the CDR3 is TGTGCCAGCAGCTTAAGTTCCGGCCAGGGTGGCACTGAAGCTTTCTTT. It encodes CASSLSSGQGGTEAFF.

This sequence joins TRBV7-8 and TRBJ1-1; weak D call: TRBD1 (5 bases). CDR3 length equals 15 residues. Per the germline V gene, CDR1 is SGHVS and CDR2 is FQNEAQ. The V gene lost 7 bases and the J gene lost 2 bases, with 17 bases spanning the gap. CDR3 protein: CASNLPGGSNTEAFF. In nucleotides, the CDR3 is TGTGCCAGCAACCTCCCGGGGGGGAGCAACACTGAAGCTTTCTTT.

In this sample, this clone turned up once. The chain recombines TRBV28 with TRBJ2-2; TRBD2 aligns across 13 bases. This CDR3 has 16 amino acids. Germline CDR1 and CDR2: MDHEN and SYDVKM. V lost 10 bases to trimming and J lost 3 bases; unmatched junction nucleotides: 8. The CDR3 loop is CATETSGGLYTGELFF. The CDR3 DNA sequence: TGTGCCACCGAGACTAGCGGGGGGCTATACACCGGGGAGCTGTTTTTT.

This clone appeared once. V is TRBV27 and J is TRBJ2-1; D not certain. In germline, CDR1 is MNHEY, CDR2 SMNVEV (reference sequence). The CDR3 is made up of 16 amino acids. Trimming removed 10 bases from V and 7 bases from J, with 26 bases in between. The CDR3 loop is CATRTLAAILQNEQFF. The CDR3 nucleotides are TGTGCCACCCGAACTCTGGCGGCGATACTTCAGAATGAGCAGTTCTTC.

The chain links TRBV6-5 to TRBJ1-2, with 7 bases lining up with TRBD1. After removal of 6 bases from V and 0 bases from J, the junction contained 4 bases not matched to a gene. From germline, CDR1 is MNHEY and CDR2 SVGAGI. CDR3 length: 14 residues. The CDR3 loop reads CASSRQGTNYGYTF. The CDR3 DNA reads as TGTGCCAGCAGCAGACAGGGCACTAACTATGGCTACACCTTC.

This chain joins TRBV21-1 and TRBJ2-4; the DNA was not compared with TRBD2, the D call given in the table. TRBV21-1 is annotated as a pseudogene. The CDR3 consists of 15 residues. CDR3 amino acids: CASSTEGSPGNIQYF. CDR3 nucleotides: TGTGCCAGCAGCACGGAGGGGTCCCCAGGAAACATTCAGTACTTC.

This chain joins TRBV2 and TRBJ1-5; D uncertain. Between the trimmed V and J ends, which lost 2 bases and 4 bases, there was a span of 9 bases. The CDR3 totals 14 residues. Germline lookup yields CDR1 SNHLY and CDR2 FYNNEI. CDR3 sequence: CASSEQALNQPQHF. As DNA, the CDR3 is TGTGCCAGCAGTGAACAGGCCCTTAATCAGCCCCAGCATTTT.

The chain employs TRBV7-9 and TRBJ2-7, with 7 positions matching TRBD1. The CDR3 is 14 amino acids. Germline V lookup: CDR1 SEHNR, CDR2 FQNEAQ (reference sequence). V was clipped by 3 bases and J by 6 bases; unmatched bases: 8. Here the CDR3 DNA reads TGTGCCAGCAGCTTGGGCAGGGGGTCGGCCGAGCAGTACTTC. It encodes CASSLGRGSAEQYF.

V and J are TRBV7-9 and TRBJ2-2; D gene uncertain. The V and J ends lost 5 bases and 4 bases respectively, with 17 bases between them. The CDR3 runs 16 residues. Per the germline V gene, CDR1 is SEHNR and CDR2 is FQNEAQ (reference sequence). CDR3 protein: CASSRTGWSATGELFF. The CDR3 DNA reads TGTGCCAGCAGCCGCACTGGTTGGAGTGCCACCGGGGAGCTGTTTTTT.

The chain carries TRBV7-8 and TRBJ1-1; D gene ambiguous. This CDR3 is 16 amino acids long. Germline CDR1 reads SGHVS; CDR2 reads FQNEAQ. Trimming took off 4 bases at V and 10 bases at J, with 25 bases between the two ends. In DNA, the CDR3 is TGTGCCAGCAGCTCCGGTGCCACCGGGTCCCCCGGAGGAGCTTTCTTT. Translation gives CASSSGATGSPGGAFF.

In this sample, this clone turned up once. The chain joins TRBV19 to TRBJ1-5, with unresolved D. V gave up 4 bases and J gave up 3 bases, with 10 bases separating them. Germline assignment: CDR1 LNHDA and CDR2 SQIVND (reference sequence). CDR3 length equals 14 residues. The CDR3 region is CASSNHRNNQPQHF. CDR3 DNA sequence: TGTGCCAGTAGTAATCACAGAAACAATCAGCCCCAGCATTTT.

This sequence joins TRBV7-6 and TRBJ2-1, with 11 bases matching TRBD2. This CDR3 has 15 amino acids. The germline V gene encodes CDR1 SGHVS and CDR2 FNYEAQ. After removal of 8 bases from V and 3 bases from J, the junction contained 6 bases not matched to a gene. The CDR3 region has the DNA TGTGCCAGCCAGATAGCGGGAGGGATCTACAATGAGCAGTTCTTC. As protein: CASQIAGGIYNEQFF.

The table lists this clone with a count of one. The V gene is TRBV21-1, the J gene TRBJ1-5; TRBD1 is taken as the D call from the table, unchecked against the DNA. TRBV21-1 is termed a pseudogene. CDR3 length: 16 residues. In DNA, the CDR3 is TGTGCCAGCAGCAATCGAGAGACAGGGGGCTTTCAGCCCCAGCATTTT. Its protein product is CASSNRETGGFQPQHF.

The chain joins TRBV5-4 to TRBJ2-1; 10 nucleotides match TRBD2. The CDR3 covers 15 residues. Germline-derived CDR1 and CDR2 are SGHNT and YYREEE (reference sequence). J gave up 8 bases and V 0 bases, and 5 bases lay outside the gene matches. The CDR3 sequence: CASSLASGGGDEQFF. CDR3 DNA sequence: TGTGCCAGCAGCTTGGCTAGCGGGGGTGGGGATGAGCAGTTCTTC.

This clone was seen more than once but under ten times. The rearrangement joins TRBV19 to TRBJ1-5; D not resolved. This CDR3 spans 15 amino acids. V was pared by 6 bases and J by 2 bases, with 14 bases between. Germline CDR1 and CDR2: LNHDA and SQIVND (reference sequence). The CDR3 nucleotides are TGTGCCAGTAGGAGGGAAGAATTTGGCAATCAGCCCCAGCATTTT. It codes for CASRREEFGNQPQHF.

The chain joins TRBV28 to TRBJ2-5; 8 nucleotides match TRBD2. CDR1 and CDR2 from the germline V gene are MDHEN and SYDVKM. There are 14 residues in the CDR3. Unmatched junction bases numbered 6, after V lost 6 bases and J lost 3 bases. CDR3 DNA: TGTGCCAGCAGCCCGGGGGGGGGAAAAGAGACCCAGTACTTC. Encoded protein: CASSPGGGKETQYF.

The chain couples TRBV2 to TRBJ1-1, with no clear D. In germline, CDR1 is SNHLY, CDR2 FYNNEI. V shed 4 bases and J shed 3 bases, with 12 bases lying between them. CDR3 length: 14 residues. CDR3 DNA sequence: TGTGCCAGCAGTGGTTTTCAGAGGGACACTGAAGCTTTCTTT. Protein sequence: CASSGFQRDTEAFF.

This clone was seen more than once but under ten times. V usage is TRBV19 and J usage is TRBJ1-1; D not certain. Germline CDR1 and CDR2: LNHDA and SQIVND (reference sequence). Trimming cost V 7 bases and J 0 bases, with 15 bases left between them. The CDR3 length is 15 residues. The CDR3 DNA is TGTGCCAGTACCTACGCCGGGGATCTGAACACTGAAGCTTTCTTT. It codes for CASTYAGDLNTEAFF.